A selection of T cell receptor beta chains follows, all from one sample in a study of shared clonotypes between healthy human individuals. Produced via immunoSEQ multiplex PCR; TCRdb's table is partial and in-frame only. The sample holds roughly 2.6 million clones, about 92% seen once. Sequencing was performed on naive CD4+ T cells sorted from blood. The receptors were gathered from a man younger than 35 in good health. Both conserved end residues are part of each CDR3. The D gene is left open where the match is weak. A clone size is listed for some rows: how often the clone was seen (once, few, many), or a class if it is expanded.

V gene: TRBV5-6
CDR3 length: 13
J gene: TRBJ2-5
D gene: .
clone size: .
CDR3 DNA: TGTGCCAGCAGCTGGGGACGAAGGGAGACCCAGTACTTC
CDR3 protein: CASSWGRRETQYF

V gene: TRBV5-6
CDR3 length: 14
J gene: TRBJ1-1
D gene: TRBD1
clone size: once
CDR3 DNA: TGTGCCAGCAGCCAAACAGGGGGCGCGTCCGAAGCTTTCTTT
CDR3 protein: CASSQTGGASEAFF

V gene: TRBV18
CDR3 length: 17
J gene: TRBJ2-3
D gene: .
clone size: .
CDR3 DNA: TGTGCCAGCTCACCTACAAAACTAGATCTTAACACAGATACGCAGTATTTT
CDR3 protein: CASSPTKLDLNTDTQYF

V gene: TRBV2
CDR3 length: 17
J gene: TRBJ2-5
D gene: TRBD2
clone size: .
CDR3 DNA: TGTGCCAGCAACGGGATAACTAGCGGGGGGGCCGGTGAGACCCAGTACTTC
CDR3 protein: CASNGITSGGAGETQYF

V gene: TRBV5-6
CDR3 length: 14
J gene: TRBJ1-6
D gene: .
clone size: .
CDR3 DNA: TGTGCCAGCAGCTTGGTAGGGCGGAATTCACCCCTCCACTTT
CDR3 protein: CASSLVGRNSPLHF

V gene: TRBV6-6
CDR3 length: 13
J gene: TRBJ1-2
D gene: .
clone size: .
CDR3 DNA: TGTGCCAGCAGTTTAGGGGAGGGAGGGGGCTACACCTTC
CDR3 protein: CASSLGEGGGYTF

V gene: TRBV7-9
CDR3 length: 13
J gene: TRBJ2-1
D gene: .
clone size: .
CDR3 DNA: TGTGCCAGCATCCGGGACCAAAACAATGAGCAGTTCTTC
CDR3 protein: CASIRDQNNEQFF

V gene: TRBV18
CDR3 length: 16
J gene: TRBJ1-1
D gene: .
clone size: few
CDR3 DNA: TGTGCCAGCTCACCCTTTGGTCCCGGGGGTTGGACTGAAGCTTTCTTT
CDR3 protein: CASSPFGPGGWTEAFF

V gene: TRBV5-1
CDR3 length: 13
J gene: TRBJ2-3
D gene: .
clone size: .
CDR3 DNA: TGCGCCAGCAGCTTTGGAGCCACAGATACGCAGTATTTT
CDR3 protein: CASSFGATDTQYF

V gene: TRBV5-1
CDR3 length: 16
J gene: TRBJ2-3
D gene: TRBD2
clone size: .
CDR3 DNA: TGCGCCAGCAGCTCAGGACTAGCGGGAGTCGGAGATACGCAGTATTTT
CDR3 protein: CASSSGLAGVGDTQYF